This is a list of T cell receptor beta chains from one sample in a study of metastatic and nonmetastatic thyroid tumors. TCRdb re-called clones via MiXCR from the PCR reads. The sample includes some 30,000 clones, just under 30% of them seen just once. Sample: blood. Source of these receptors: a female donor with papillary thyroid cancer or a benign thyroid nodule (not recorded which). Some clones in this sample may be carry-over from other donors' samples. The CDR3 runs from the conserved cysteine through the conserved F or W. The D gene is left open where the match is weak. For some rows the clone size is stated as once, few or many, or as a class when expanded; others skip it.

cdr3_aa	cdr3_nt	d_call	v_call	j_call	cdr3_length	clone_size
CASSQETLGEYEQYF	TGCGCCAGCAGCCAAGAGACCCTGGGAGAGTACGAGCAGTACTTC	NA	TRBV4-1	TRBJ2-7	15	many
CASSIQGELSDTQYF	TGTGCCAGTAGTATTCAGGGGGAGCTGTCAGATACGCAGTATTTT	TRBD1	TRBV19	TRBJ2-3	15	NA
CSARAWGYHEQYF	TGCAGTGCTAGGGCCTGGGGCTACCACGAGCAGTACTTC	NA	TRBV20-1	TRBJ2-7	13	NA
CSARDRGLETQYF	TGCAGCGCCCGGGACAGGGGGCTGGAGACCCAGTACTTC	TRBD1	TRBV29-1	TRBJ2-5	13	many
CASTSASTGNSPLHF	TGTGCCAGCACCTCGGCTTCGACAGGGAATTCACCCCTCCACTTT	TRBD1	TRBV2	TRBJ1-6	15	NA
CSVDDSTNTQYF	TGCAGCGTTGATGATTCAACAAATACGCAGTATTTT	NA	TRBV29-1	TRBJ2-3	12	few
CASSFPPSQVYPGELFF	TGTGCCAGCAGTTTTCCCCCTTCACAGGTATACCCCGGGGAGCTGTTTTTT	NA	TRBV12-3/TRBV12-4	TRBJ2-2	17	few
CASSSGLAGVGYNEQFF	TGCGCCAGCAGCTCGGGACTAGCGGGAGTGGGCTACAATGAGCAGTTCTTC	TRBD2	TRBV4-3	TRBJ2-1	17	once
CASSQDTGAVRPQHF	TGCGCCAGCAGCCAAGACACTGGGGCGGTTCGGCCCCAGCATTTT	NA	TRBV4-1	TRBJ1-5	15	many
CASSIEFSSGNLITGELFF	TGTGCCAGTAGTATCGAGTTCAGTTCAGGGAACCTAATCACCGGGGAGCTGTTTTTT	NA	TRBV19	TRBJ2-2	19	NA
CASSFGRTTEAFF	TGTGCCAGCAGTTTTGGGCGGACCACTGAAGCTTTCTTT	NA	TRBV28	TRBJ1-1	13	few
CASSLDLGVSREQFF	TGTGCCAGCAGCTTAGATCTAGGGGTCTCTCGGGAGCAGTTCTTC	NA	TRBV11-2	TRBJ2-1	15	NA
CSARPRGSYNEQFF	TGCAGTGCACGGCCACGGGGCTCCTACAATGAGCAGTTCTTC	NA	TRBV20-1	TRBJ2-1	14	once
CASSFTGALIYEQYF	TGTGCCAGCAGTTTCACAGGGGCCCTCATCTACGAGCAGTACTTC	TRBD1	TRBV27	TRBJ2-7	15	once
CATSDFSGDRIAGELFF	TGTGCCACCAGTGATTTTAGCGGGGACCGAATTGCCGGGGAGCTGTTTTTT	TRBD2	TRBV24-1	TRBJ2-2	17	NA
CASRLPLGDRMNEQFF	TGTGCCAGCAGGCTCCCCCTGGGGGACAGGATGAATGAGCAGTTCTTC	TRBD1	TRBV2	TRBJ2-1	16	many
CAWRGQGLNYGYTF	TGTGCCTGGAGAGGACAGGGACTTAACTATGGCTACACCTTC	TRBD1	TRBV30	TRBJ1-2	14	NA
CASQSGAATEAFF	TGTGCCAGCCAATCGGGGGCGGCCACTGAAGCTTTCTTT	NA	TRBV11-2	TRBJ1-1	13	many
CASTVIASSPEQFF	TGTGCCAGCACGGTGATAGCGTCTTCCCCGGAGCAGTTCTTC	NA	TRBV27	TRBJ2-1	14	NA
CATSDPTGHPNEQFF	TGTGCCACCAGTGATCCAACAGGGCACCCAAATGAGCAGTTCTTC	NA	TRBV24-1	TRBJ2-1	15	NA
CAWSPGQGIAFF	TGTGCCTGGAGCCCGGGACAGGGGATCGCTTTCTTT	TRBD1	TRBV30	TRBJ1-1	12	NA
CASSGQGSGANVLTF	TGTGCCAGCAGTGGCCAGGGCTCAGGGGCCAACGTCCTGACTTTC	NA	TRBV6-1	TRBJ2-6	15	few
CASSYGQHYGYTF	TGTGCCAGCAGTTACGGACAGCACTATGGCTACACCTTC	NA	TRBV6-5	TRBJ1-2	13	NA
CASREGSGNYEQYF	TGTGCCAGCCGGGAGGGGTCAGGGAATTACGAGCAGTACTTC	TRBD2	TRBV27	TRBJ2-7	14	NA
CASSSLLGHVSPLHF	TGTGCCAGCAGCTCACTCCTTGGACATGTTTCACCCCTCCACTTT	NA	TRBV11-1	TRBJ1-6	15	NA
CASTQPGGGNTIYF	TGTGCCAGCACCCAACCGGGAGGTGGAAACACCATATATTTT	NA	TRBV6-4	TRBJ1-3	14	few
CASSQGLAGGREQFF	TGTGCCAGCAGTCAGGGACTAGCGGGAGGGCGAGAGCAGTTCTTC	TRBD2	TRBV6-4	TRBJ2-1	15	few
CASSLGRSSYEQYF	TGTGCCAGCAGCTTAGGCAGGAGCTCCTACGAGCAGTACTTC	NA	TRBV7-2	TRBJ2-7	14	NA
CASKGLADPQYF	TGTGCCAGCAAGGGGCTAGCCGATCCGCAGTATTTT	NA	TRBV12-3/TRBV12-4	TRBJ2-3	12	NA
CASSFAGVVTGELFF	TGTGCCAGCAGTTTTGCGGGAGTCGTTACCGGGGAGCTGTTTTTT	TRBD2	TRBV12-3/TRBV12-4	TRBJ2-2	15	NA
CSARRGQKQYF	TGCAGTGCTAGAAGGGGGCAGAAGCAGTATTTT	TRBD1	TRBV20-1	TRBJ2-3	11	NA
CSASYGDSGYTF	TGCAGTGCTAGTTACGGCGACAGTGGCTACACCTTC	NA	TRBV20-1	TRBJ1-2	12	NA
CASRVVGANTEAFF	TGTGCCAGCAGGGTGGTGGGGGCTAACACTGAAGCTTTCTTT	NA	TRBV11-2	TRBJ1-1	14	NA
CASSPGGTEAFF	TGTGCCAGCAGCCCAGGGGGTACTGAAGCTTTCTTT	TRBD1	TRBV7-3	TRBJ1-1	12	many
CASSFRTGSGYTF	TGTGCCAGCAGTTTCAGGACAGGGTCTGGCTACACCTTC	TRBD1	TRBV27	TRBJ1-2	13	medium-sized
CASSISGTGNEQFF	TGTGCCAGCAGCATAAGCGGGACAGGGAATGAGCAGTTCTTC	TRBD1	TRBV7-6	TRBJ2-1	14	once
CASSLKGDFRNEQFF	TGCGCCAGCAGCTTGAAGGGGGACTTTCGCAATGAGCAGTTCTTC	NA	TRBV5-1	TRBJ2-1	15	few
CASSSRLAGGITDTQYF	TGTGCCAGCAGTTCTCGACTAGCGGGAGGGATTACAGATACGCAGTATTTT	TRBD2	TRBV27	TRBJ2-3	17	NA
CAIKLRTGAYEQYF	TGTGCCATAAAACTCCGGACAGGGGCCTACGAGCAGTACTTC	TRBD1	TRBV2	TRBJ2-7	14	NA
CASRMTGVGGANVLTF	TGTGCCAGCAGAATGACAGGGGTTGGTGGGGCCAACGTCCTGACTTTC	TRBD1	TRBV2	TRBJ2-6	16	once
CASRLNTNSPLHF	TGTGCCAGCAGGCTCAACACAAATTCACCCCTCCACTTT	NA	TRBV12-3/TRBV12-4	TRBJ1-6	13	NA
CAISRTDSNQPQHF	TGTGCCATTTCCCGGACCGATAGCAATCAGCCCCAGCATTTT	NA	TRBV10-3	TRBJ1-5	14	NA
CASSQEERPTTETQYF	TGCGCCAGCAGCCAAGAGGAACGTCCCACGACGGAGACCCAGTACTTC	NA	TRBV4-1	TRBJ2-5	16	NA
CASTPSSANFNEQFF	TGTGCCAGCACCCCATCGTCAGCAAACTTCAATGAGCAGTTCTTC	NA	TRBV7-2	TRBJ2-1	15	many
CASSRTGGINSYEQYF	TGCGCCAGCAGTAGAACCGGTGGGATTAACTCCTACGAGCAGTACTTC	NA	TRBV10-2	TRBJ2-7	16	few
CASSGTSGSVRYEQYF	TGCGCCAGCAGCGGGACTAGCGGGAGTGTCCGCTACGAGCAGTACTTC	TRBD2	TRBV5-1	TRBJ2-7	16	NA
CASSPKRWDTNTGELFF	TGTGCCAGCAGCCCCAAAAGGTGGGACACTAACACCGGGGAGCTGTTTTTT	NA	TRBV9	TRBJ2-2	17	few
CASSPRRELTDTQYF	TGTGCCAGCAGTCCCCGGAGGGAGCTCACAGATACGCAGTATTTT	NA	TRBV28	TRBJ2-3	15	medium-sized
CASSWRTTSMGAEAFF	TGCGCCAGCAGCTGGAGGACGACATCGATGGGCGCTGAAGCTTTCTTT	NA	TRBV5-1	TRBJ1-1	16	NA
CASSGQGALYEQYF	TGCGCCAGCAGCGGACAGGGTGCACTTTACGAGCAGTACTTC	TRBD1	TRBV5-1	TRBJ2-7	14	medium-sized
CASSMTGAGETQYF	TGTGCCAGTAGTATGACCGGGGCTGGAGAGACCCAGTACTTC	NA	TRBV19	TRBJ2-5	14	NA
CASSQDPAGITDTQYF	TGCGCCAGCAGCCAAGATCCGGCGGGGATCACAGATACGCAGTATTTT	NA	TRBV4-1	TRBJ2-3	16	NA